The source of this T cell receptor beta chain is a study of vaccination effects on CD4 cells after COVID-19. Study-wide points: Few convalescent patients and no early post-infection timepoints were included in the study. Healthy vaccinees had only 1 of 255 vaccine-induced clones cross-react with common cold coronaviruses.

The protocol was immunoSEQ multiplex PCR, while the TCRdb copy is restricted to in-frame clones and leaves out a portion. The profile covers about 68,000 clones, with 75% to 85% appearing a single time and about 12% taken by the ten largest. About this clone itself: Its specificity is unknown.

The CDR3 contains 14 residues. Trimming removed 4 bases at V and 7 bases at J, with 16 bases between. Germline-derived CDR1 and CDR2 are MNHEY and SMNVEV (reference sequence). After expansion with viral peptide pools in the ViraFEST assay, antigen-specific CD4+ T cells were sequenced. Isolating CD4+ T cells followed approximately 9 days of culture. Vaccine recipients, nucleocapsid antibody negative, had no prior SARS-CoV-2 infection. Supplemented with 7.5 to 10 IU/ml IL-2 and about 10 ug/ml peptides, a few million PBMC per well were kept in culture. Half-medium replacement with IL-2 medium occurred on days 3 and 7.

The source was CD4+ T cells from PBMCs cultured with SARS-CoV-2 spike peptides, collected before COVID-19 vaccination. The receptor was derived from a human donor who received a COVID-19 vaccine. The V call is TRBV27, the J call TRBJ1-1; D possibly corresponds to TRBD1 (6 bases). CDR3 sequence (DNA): TGTGCCAGCAGTTACAGGGAGAACTCCCTTGAAGCTTTCTTT. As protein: CASSYRENSLEAFF.